The present T cell receptor (beta chain) was sequenced within a study of CD8+ T cells in alopecia areata. In the study overall: Tofacitinib ran for 6 to 18 months before 6 months off drug.

cDNA serving as the sequencing template came from extracted, reverse transcribed RNA. Here immunoSEQ multiplex PCR was the method, and the copy in TCRdb shows in-frame clones only, minus some. The table lists some 130,000 clones, around 58% of them singletons. V was trimmed by 7 bases and J by 3 bases, leaving 20 bases between them. The CDR3 runs 15 residues. Germline assignment: CDR1 SQVTM and CDR2 ANQGSEA. The rearrangement uses TRBV29-1 and TRBJ2-3; the D call may be TRBD1 or TRBD2 (6 bases each). Sample: CD4+ T cells sorted from blood, taken at week 0. The clonotype comes from a human donor with alopecia areata. CDR3 amino acids: CSAGRGVERTDTQYF. The CDR3 coding sequence is TGCAGCGCCGGTAGGGGGGTAGAACGTACAGATACGCAGTATTTT.